The next 2 T cell receptor beta chains were all read from a single sample in a study of immune characterization of retroperitoneal liposarcoma. TCRdb ran MiXCR on the PCR reads and lists one entry per CDR3 protein. The table lists around 12,000 distinct CDR3 sequences, approximately 26% of them singletons, with 8.3% in the top ten. The source material was tumor tissue. The source of these receptors is a male donor with retroperitoneal liposarcoma.

This clonotype was picked up a small number of times. This chain connects TRBV7-4 to TRBJ2-5; 8 bases are a match to TRBD2. The J call is in doubt because the DNA end fits TRBJ2-7 better. CDR1 is SGHVT, CDR2 SQSDAQ, per germline. The CDR3 runs 18 residues. The CDR3 DNA reads TGTGCCAGCAGCTACCCCCCTTTGCGGGGGGTCGTATCCTACGAGCAGTACTTC. Protein product: CASSYPPLRGVVSYEQYF.

By proportion, this clonotype is medium-sized. This chain connects TRBV7-2 to TRBJ1-1, with 9 bases identical to TRBD1. Germline CDR1 reads SGHTA; CDR2 reads FQGNSA. The V gene end was trimmed by 5 bases and the J gene end by 5 bases; junction bases not matched to a gene: 12. CDR3 size: 16 residues. CDR3 nucleotides: TGTGCCAGCAGCCCCCAACCCGGACAGGGGCGAACTGAAGCTTTCTTT. Translating gives CASSPQPGQGRTEAFF.